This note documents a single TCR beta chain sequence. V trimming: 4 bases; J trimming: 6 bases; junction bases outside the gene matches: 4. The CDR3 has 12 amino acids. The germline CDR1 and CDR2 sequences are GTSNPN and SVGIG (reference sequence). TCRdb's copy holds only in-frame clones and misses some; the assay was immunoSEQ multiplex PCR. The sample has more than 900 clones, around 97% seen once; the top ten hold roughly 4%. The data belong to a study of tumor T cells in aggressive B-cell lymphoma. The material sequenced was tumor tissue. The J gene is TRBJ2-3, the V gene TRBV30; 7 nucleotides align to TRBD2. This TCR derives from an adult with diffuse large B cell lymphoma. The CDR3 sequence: CAWTWGGDTQYF. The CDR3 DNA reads TGTGCCTGGACCTGGGGGGGGGATACGCAGTATTTT.